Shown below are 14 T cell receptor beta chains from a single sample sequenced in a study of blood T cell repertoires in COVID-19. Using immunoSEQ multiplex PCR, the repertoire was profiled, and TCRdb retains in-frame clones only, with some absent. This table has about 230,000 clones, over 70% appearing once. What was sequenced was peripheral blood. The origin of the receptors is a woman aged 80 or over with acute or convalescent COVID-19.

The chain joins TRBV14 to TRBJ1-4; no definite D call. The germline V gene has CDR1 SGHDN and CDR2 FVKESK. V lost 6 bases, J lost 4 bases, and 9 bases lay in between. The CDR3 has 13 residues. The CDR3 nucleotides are TGTGCCAGCAGTCGAGGGATTAATGAAAAACTGTTTTTT. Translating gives CASSRGINEKLFF.

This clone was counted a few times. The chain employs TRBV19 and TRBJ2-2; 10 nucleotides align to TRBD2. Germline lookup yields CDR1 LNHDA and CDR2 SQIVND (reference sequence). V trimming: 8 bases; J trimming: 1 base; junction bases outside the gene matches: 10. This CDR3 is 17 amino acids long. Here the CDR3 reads CASLLAGTAQNTGELFF. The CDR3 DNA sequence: TGTGCCAGTCTACTAGCGGGGACGGCTCAGAACACCGGGGAGCTGTTTTTT. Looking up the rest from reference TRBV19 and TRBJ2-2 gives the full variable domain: DGGITQSPKYLFRKEGQNVTLSCEQNLNHDAMYWYRQDPGQGLRLIYYSQIVNDFQKGDIAEGYSVSREKKESFPLTVTSAQKNPTAFYLCASLLAGTAQNTGELFFGEGSRLTVL.

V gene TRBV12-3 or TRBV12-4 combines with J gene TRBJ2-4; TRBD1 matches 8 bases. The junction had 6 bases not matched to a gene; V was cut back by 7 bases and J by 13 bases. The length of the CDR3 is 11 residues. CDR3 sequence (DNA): TGTGCCAGCACCGCGGACAGGGTACAGTACTTC. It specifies CASTADRVQYF.

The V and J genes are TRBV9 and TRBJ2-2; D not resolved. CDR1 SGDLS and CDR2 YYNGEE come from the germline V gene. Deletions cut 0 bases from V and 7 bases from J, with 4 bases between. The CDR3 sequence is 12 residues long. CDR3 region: CASSVGGGELFF. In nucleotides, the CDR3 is TGTGCCAGCAGCGTAGGAGGCGGGGAGCTGTTTTTT.

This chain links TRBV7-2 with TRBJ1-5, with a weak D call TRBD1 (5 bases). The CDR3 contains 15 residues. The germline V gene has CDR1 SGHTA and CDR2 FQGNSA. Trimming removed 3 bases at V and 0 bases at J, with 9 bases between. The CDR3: CASSFTQGSNQPQHF. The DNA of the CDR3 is TGTGCCAGCAGCTTTACGCAGGGTAGCAATCAGCCCCAGCATTTT. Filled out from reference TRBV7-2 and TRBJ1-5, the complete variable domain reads GAGVSQSPSNKVTEKGKDVELRCDPISGHTALYWYRQSLGQGLEFLIYFQGNSAPDKSGLPSDRFSAERTGGSVSTLTIQRTQQEDSAVYLCASSFTQGSNQPQHFGDGTRLSIL.

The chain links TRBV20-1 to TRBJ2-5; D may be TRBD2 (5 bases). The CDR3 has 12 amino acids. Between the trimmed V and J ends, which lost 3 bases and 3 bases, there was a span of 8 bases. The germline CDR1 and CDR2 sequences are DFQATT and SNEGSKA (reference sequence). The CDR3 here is CSASRREETQYF. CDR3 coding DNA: TGCAGTGCTAGTCGGCGGGAAGAGACCCAGTACTTC.

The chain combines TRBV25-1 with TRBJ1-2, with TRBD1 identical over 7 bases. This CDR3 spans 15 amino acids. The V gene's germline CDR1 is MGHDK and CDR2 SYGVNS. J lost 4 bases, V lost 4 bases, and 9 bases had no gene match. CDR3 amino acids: CASSAPTGTGYGYTF. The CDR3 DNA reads TGTGCCAGCAGTGCCCCGACAGGGACGGGCTATGGCTACACCTTC.

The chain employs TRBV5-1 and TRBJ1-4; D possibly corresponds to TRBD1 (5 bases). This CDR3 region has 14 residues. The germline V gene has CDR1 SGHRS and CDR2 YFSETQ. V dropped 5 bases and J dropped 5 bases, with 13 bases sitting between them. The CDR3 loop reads CASRTTVLNEKLFF. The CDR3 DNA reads TGCGCCAGCAGAACGACAGTACTCAATGAAAAACTGTTTTTT.

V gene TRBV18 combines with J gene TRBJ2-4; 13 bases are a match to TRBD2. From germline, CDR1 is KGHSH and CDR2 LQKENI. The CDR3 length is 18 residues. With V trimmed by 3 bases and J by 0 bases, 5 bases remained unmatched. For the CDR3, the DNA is TGTGCCAGCTCACCTTGGACTAGCGGGGGTCTAGCCAAAAACATTCAGTACTTC. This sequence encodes CASSPWTSGGLAKNIQYF.

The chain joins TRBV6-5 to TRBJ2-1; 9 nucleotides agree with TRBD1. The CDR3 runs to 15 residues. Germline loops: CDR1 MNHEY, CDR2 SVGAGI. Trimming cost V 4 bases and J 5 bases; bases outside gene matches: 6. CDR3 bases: TGTGCCAGCAGTTGGGGACAGGGCCGTAACAATGAGCAGTTCTTC. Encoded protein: CASSWGQGRNNEQFF.

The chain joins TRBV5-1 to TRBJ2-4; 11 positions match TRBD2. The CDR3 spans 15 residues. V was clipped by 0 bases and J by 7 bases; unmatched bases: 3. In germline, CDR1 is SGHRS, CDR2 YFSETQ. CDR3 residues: CASSLVASGGNIQYF. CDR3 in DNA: TGCGCCAGCAGCTTGGTGGCTAGCGGGGGGAACATTCAGTACTTC.

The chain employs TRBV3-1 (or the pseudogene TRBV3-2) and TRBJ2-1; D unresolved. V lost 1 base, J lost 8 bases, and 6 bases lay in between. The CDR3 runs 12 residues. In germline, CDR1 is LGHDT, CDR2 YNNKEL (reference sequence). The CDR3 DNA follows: TGTGCCAGCAGCCAAGTCCGGGATGAGCAGTTCTTC. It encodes CASSQVRDEQFF.

The DNA of the CDR3 is TGTGCCAGCAGTTCAACAGGTATGCCTGGGGCCAACGTCCTGACTTTC. Translation gives CASSSTGMPGANVLTF. The V gene is TRBV28, the J gene TRBJ2-6; maybe TRBD1 (5 bases). The CDR3 consists of 16 residues. Trimming pared 4 bases from V and 2 bases from J, leaving 12 bases between. Germline V lookup: CDR1 MDHEN, CDR2 SYDVKM.

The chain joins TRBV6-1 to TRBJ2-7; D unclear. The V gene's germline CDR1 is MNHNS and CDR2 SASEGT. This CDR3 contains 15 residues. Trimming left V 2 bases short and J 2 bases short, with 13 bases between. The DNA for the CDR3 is TGTGCCAGCAGTGAAATATGGGCCACCGCCTACGAGCAGTACTTC. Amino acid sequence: CASSEIWATAYEQYF.